This is a list of T cell receptor beta chains from one sample in a study of blood T cells in healthy people across ages. Each CDR3 protein gets one entry after TCRdb re-called the 5' RACE reads with MiXCR. Of more than 1,400,000 distinct CDR3 sequences listed, roughly 40% are singletons. The material sequenced was blood. The receptor set was obtained from a woman under 30 in good health. CDR3s include the opening cysteine and the closing phenylalanine or tryptophan. D genes are given only for firm matches. The size of a clone is reported for some rows only, either as once, few or many, or as a class for expanded clones.

>12|few|TRBJ1-5|-|TRBV24-1
TGTGCCACCAGTCGCGATCGCGGGCCCCAGCATTTT
CATSRDRGPQHF
>14|-|TRBJ2-2|-|TRBV12-3/TRBV12-4
TGTGCCAGCAGACCGCCGGGTGGGGCCGGGGAGCTGTTTTTT
CASRPPGGAGELFF
>15|-|TRBJ2-1|TRBD2|TRBV11-2
TGTGCCAGAAGCACCTTCGGGACTAGGAACAATGAGCAGTTCTTC
CARSTFGTRNNEQFF
>13|-|TRBJ1-2|-|TRBV20-1
TGCAGTGCCGCACAGGGCACCAAGTATGGCTACACCTTC
CSAAQGTKYGYTF
>17|-|TRBJ2-5|TRBD2|TRBV7-2
TGTGCCAGCAGCTTAGCGGGACTAGTCAAGAACCAAGAGACCCAGTACTTC
CASSLAGLVKNQETQYF
>14|few|TRBJ2-3|-|TRBV9
TGTGCCAGCAGCGTAGAAGGTAAAACAGATACGCAGTATTTT
CASSVEGKTDTQYF
>13|-|TRBJ2-1|-|TRBV2
TGTGCCAGCAGCCCTTCCCTGCGGGATGAGCAGTTCTTC
CASSPSLRDEQFF
>14|few|TRBJ1-1|-|TRBV27
TGTGCCAGCAGAAACGTCCCGGCGGGCACTGAAGCTTTCTTT
CASRNVPAGTEAFF
>13|-|TRBJ1-1|-|TRBV20-1
TGCAGGCTACCGGACGGTAAGAACACTGAAGCTTTCTTT
CRLPDGKNTEAFF
>14|few|TRBJ1-6|-|TRBV4-1
TGCGCCAGCAGCCAAGGAATGGGTAATTCACCCCTCCACTTT
CASSQGMGNSPLHF
>15|-|TRBJ2-3|-|TRBV12-3/TRBV12-4
TGTGCCAGCAGTTTCCTCGGGGGGCCTACAGATACGCAGTATTTT
CASSFLGGPTDTQYF
>16|few|TRBJ1-4|-|TRBV7-9
TGTGCCAGCAGCCTATTAGGGATTGCAACTAATGAAAAACTGTTTTTT
CASSLLGIATNEKLFF
>13|-|TRBJ1-1|-|TRBV12-3/TRBV12-4
TGTGCCAGCAAGCGGCATCCGAACACTGAGGCTTTCTTT
CASKRHPNTEAFF
>14|-|TRBJ2-7|-|TRBV10-3
TGTGCCATCAGTCGTGCAGAGGCGGGGGCCGAGCAGTACTTC
CAISRAEAGAEQYF
>21|-|TRBJ2-3|TRBD2|TRBV6-1
TGTGCCAGCAGGTCTGCGGGAGGCGGGGGGGCCCCGATCCTTTACACAGATACGCAGTATTTT
CASRSAGGGGAPILYTDTQYF